These T cell receptor beta chains were read from a single sample in a study of T-cell memory formation after mild COVID-19. Using its own MiXCR run on the 5' RACE reads, TCRdb lists one record per CDR3 protein. The sample holds more than 300,000 distinct CDR3 sequences, less than 25% seen once. Specimen: PBMCs or a T cell subset sorted from them (not recorded which). Every receptor here comes from a man aged 18 to 35 who had mild COVID-19 (a few samples of this study predate the infection). Cell type and time point are not known. The CDR3 runs from the conserved cysteine through the conserved F or W. D genes are given only for firm matches. Not every row has a clone size; where given, it reads once, few, many or a size class.

cdr3_length j_call d_call clone_size v_call cdr3_aa cdr3_nt
15 TRBJ2-3 . . TRBV5-1 CASSLNGWVTDTQYF TGCGCCAGCAGCTTGAACGGCTGGGTCACAGATACGCAGTATTTT
15 TRBJ2-7 . . TRBV7-3 CASSLLPGDSYEQYF TGTGCCAGCAGCTTACTTCCCGGGGACTCCTACGAGCAGTACTTC
14 TRBJ1-5 . few TRBV7-9 CASSPLGGDQPQHF TGTGCCAGCAGCCCTCTCGGCGGGGACCAGCCCCAGCATTTT
12 TRBJ1-1 . . TRBV5-5 CASSPGPGEAFF TGTGCCAGCAGCCCGGGCCCCGGGGAAGCTTTCTTT
14 TRBJ1-1 . . TRBV10-3 CAIKGENFNTEAFF TGTGCCATCAAAGGGGAAAATTTTAACACTGAAGCTTTCTTT
13 TRBJ2-2 . once TRBV7-3 CASSLWEGGELFF TGTGCCAGCAGCTTATGGGAAGGCGGGGAGCTGTTTTTT
12 TRBJ1-2 . few TRBV10-2 CASSEDRYGYTF TGCGCCAGCAGTGAGGACCGGTATGGCTACACCTTC
17 TRBJ2-1 . many TRBV10-1 CASSESRQETSYNEQFF TGCGCCAGCAGTGAGTCTAGGCAGGAGACCTCCTACAATGAGCAGTTCTTC
15 TRBJ1-1 . . TRBV3-1 CASSQGPKGRTEAFF TGTGCCAGCAGCCAAGGCCCCAAGGGTCGTACTGAAGCTTTCTTT
13 TRBJ2-5 TRBD1 . TRBV7-2 CASSNRGRETQYF TGTGCCAGCAGCAACAGGGGGCGTGAGACCCAGTACTTC
15 TRBJ1-3 . . TRBV7-9 CASSLSGTQEDTIYF TGTGCCAGCAGCTTAAGCGGGACGCAGGAGGACACCATATATTTT
17 TRBJ2-3 TRBD2 many TRBV5-5 CASSLQAGAVSTDTQYF TGTGCCAGCAGCTTGCAAGCGGGGGCTGTGAGCACAGATACGCAGTATTTT
14 TRBJ2-7 . few TRBV9 CASSGTASSYEQYF TGTGCCAGCAGCGGGACTGCCTCCTCCTACGAGCAGTACTTC
14 TRBJ1-1 . . TRBV7-9 CAGSRGYKGTEAFF TGTGCCGGCTCAAGGGGGTATAAGGGCACTGAAGCTTTCTTT
14 TRBJ2-1 . few TRBV7-3 CASSLQGANNEQFF TGTGCCAGCAGCTTACAGGGTGCCAACAATGAGCAGTTCTTC
13 TRBJ2-3 . many TRBV12-3/TRBV12-4 CASSLRGADTQYF TGTGCCAGCAGTCTTCGGGGAGCAGATACGCAGTATTTT
13 TRBJ2-3 . . TRBV5-1 CASCEQGTDTQYF TGCGCCAGCTGCGAACAGGGCACAGATACGCAGTATTTT
15 TRBJ1-5 . . TRBV4-1 CASSQVPLGDQPQHF TGCGCCAGCAGCCAGGTTCCTCTCGGTGATCAGCCCCAGCATTTT
13 TRBJ2-7 . few TRBV7-2 CASSLKGIYEQYF TGTGCCAGCAGCCTAAAGGGAATCTACGAGCAGTACTTC
16 TRBJ2-4 . . TRBV7-2 CASSPGVGNRRNIQYF TGTGCCAGCAGCCCGGGGGTCGGGAATAGGAGAAACATTCAGTACTTC
10 TRBJ2-1 . . TRBV7-9 CASSLDREFF TGTGCCAGCAGCTTAGATCGGGAGTTCTTC
14 TRBJ2-2 TRBD2 . TRBV20-1 CSARLAGATGELFF TGCAGTGCTAGACTAGCGGGGGCGACCGGGGAGCTGTTTTTT
14 TRBJ2-4 TRBD1 few TRBV20-1 CSARYRGDKNIQYF TGCAGTGCTAGATACAGGGGCGACAAAAACATTCAGTACTTC
15 TRBJ2-7 TRBD2 . TRBV4-1 CASSSPTSRRDEQYF TGCGCCAGCAGCTCCCCGACTAGCCGTCGGGACGAGCAGTACTTC
15 TRBJ1-1 . few TRBV12-3/TRBV12-4 CASSLAGGANTEAFF TGTGCCAGCAGTTTAGCTGGGGGGGCGAACACTGAAGCTTTCTTT
11 TRBJ2-1 . few TRBV12-3/TRBV12-4 CASSYANEQFF TGTGCCAGCAGCTATGCCAATGAGCAGTTCTTC
14 TRBJ1-2 . . TRBV6-5 CASTSRTANYGYTF TGTGCCAGCACCTCACGGACCGCTAACTATGGCTACACCTTC
14 TRBJ2-2 TRBD1 many TRBV7-9 CASSFGTATGELFF TGTGCCAGCAGCTTCGGGACAGCCACCGGGGAGCTGTTTTTT
17 TRBJ2-4 TRBD2 . TRBV7-6 CASSQLAGTSGKNIQYF TGTGCCAGCAGTCAACTAGCGGGGACTAGCGGCAAAAACATTCAGTACTTC
15 TRBJ1-2 TRBD1 . TRBV7-9 CASSRRGTGGDGYTF TGTGCCAGCAGCCGTCGGGGGACAGGGGGGGATGGCTACACCTTC
14 TRBJ2-3 . few TRBV7-8 CASSFGQRADTQYF TGTGCCAGCAGCTTTGGACAGAGGGCAGATACGCAGTATTTT
15 TRBJ1-2 TRBD1 . TRBV6-5 CASSYSTGNNYGYTF TGTGCCAGCAGTTACTCGACAGGGAATAACTATGGCTACACCTTC
16 TRBJ2-3 . . TRBV4-1 CASSQEMWAGAGTQYF TGCGCCAGCAGCCAAGAGATGTGGGCGGGGGCTGGTACGCAGTATTTT